Following are 5 T cell receptor beta chains from one sample sequenced in a study of T cell responses to AZD1222 COVID-19 vaccine (dated by TCRdb to the early 2020s). Interpreted using the paper, the time point label stands for: baseline before first vaccination. The method was the immunoSEQ multiplex PCR assay. TCRdb carries this immuneACCESS record with in-frame sequences only. Its versions omit some clonotypes, under half of them owing to an unresolved V gene in the studies checked, with the rest unexplained. The sample data list under 150,000 clones, and 70% to 90% of these were observed just once. 5.5% of the sample goes to the ten largest clones. This specimen consisted of peripheral blood, obtained on day 0 of AZD1222 vaccination. All receptors derive from an adult in good health.

The V gene is TRBV10-3, the J gene TRBJ2-7; 8 positions agree with TRBD2. The CDR3 is 15 residues long. Germline V gene lookup returns CDR1 ENHRY and CDR2 SYGVKD. V shed 2 bases and J 3 bases; nucleotides not matched to a gene: 6. The CDR3, as DNA: TGTGCCATCAGTGAGGTTCCTAGCGGGTACTACGAGCAGTACTTC. This codes for CAISEVPSGYYEQYF.

The V and J genes are TRBV21-1 and TRBJ2-7. TRBV21-1 is listed as a pseudogene. The CDR3 totals 13 residues. CDR3 region: CASSKLGYYEQYF. The CDR3 DNA is TGTGCCAGCAGCAAATTGGGTTATTACGAGCAGTACTTC.

The rearrangement joins TRBV18 to TRBJ1-1; no reliable D call. CDR3 length: 14 amino acids. Trimming cost V 2 bases and J 1 base, with 8 bases left between them. Per the germline V gene, CDR1 is KGHSH and CDR2 is LQKENI. In DNA form, the CDR3 reads TGTGCCAGCTCACCATTGGCAGCGAACACTGAAGCTTTCTTT. Its translation: CASSPLAANTEAFF.

The chain links TRBV28 to TRBJ1-2; no definite D call. The V gene lost 1 base and the J gene lost 4 bases, with 4 bases spanning the gap. This CDR3 region has 12 residues. The germline V gene encodes CDR1 MDHEN and CDR2 SYDVKM. The DNA of the CDR3 is TGTGCCAGCAGTTTATCTGCCTATGGCTACACCTTC. This gives the protein CASSLSAYGYTF.

The J gene is TRBJ2-5, the V gene TRBV9; tentatively, D is TRBD2 (6 bases). Germline loops: CDR1 SGDLS, CDR2 YYNGEE. This CDR3 is 14 amino acids long. V lost 4 bases, J lost 5 bases, and 15 bases lay in between. This CDR3 is CASSYLASGETQYF. DNA for the CDR3: TGTGCCAGCAGCTATCTAGCGTCGGGTGAGACCCAGTACTTC.